This passage covers 24 T cell receptor beta chains from one sample sequenced in a study of regulatory T cells in long-lasting Graves disease. For TCR beta, libraries came from iRepertoire HTBI primers and Arm-PCR of CDR3 regions. MiXCR was run by TCRdb on the multiplex PCR reads, yielding one entry per CDR3 protein. The data contain under 500,000 distinct CDR3 sequences, about a sixth of them singletons. Time point noted: newly diagnosed GD, antithyroid drugs for less than 3 months. PBMC RNA was the source of the TCR library. This same sample was also part of a study on T cells in Graves' hyperthyroidism and ophthalmopathy.

This material consisted of peripheral blood mononuclear cells (PBMCs), taken at new diagnosis, from a patient treated with antithyroid drugs. The receptors were sampled from a woman in her 30s with Graves disease.

This clonotype was observed at least ten times. This chain connects TRBV6-2 or TRBV6-3 to TRBJ2-7; D possibly corresponds to TRBD1 (5 bases). V dropped 9 bases and J dropped 4 bases, with 16 bases sitting between them. The germline CDR1 and CDR2 sequences are MNHEY and SVGEGT. This CDR3 contains 13 residues. For the CDR3, the DNA is TGTGCCAGTAGAAGGGGCCATTTTTACGAGCAGTACTTC. This gives the protein CASRRGHFYEQYF.

The J gene is TRBJ1-6, the V gene TRBV7-2, with D possibly being TRBD1 (6 bases). Deletions cut 3 bases from V and 10 bases from J, with 16 bases between. Germline V gene lookup returns CDR1 SGHTA and CDR2 FQGNSA. This CDR3 region has 15 residues. The CDR3 coding sequence is TGTGCCAGCAGCTTTAGCGGCAGGGGTTCCTCACCCCTCCACTTT. It specifies CASSFSGRGSSPLHF.

The chain joins TRBV12-3 or TRBV12-4 to TRBJ1-1; the D gene is possibly TRBD1 (5 bases). V lost 3 bases to trimming and J lost 0 bases, with 17 bases between them. The CDR3 has 17 residues. In DNA form, the CDR3 reads TGTGCCAGCAGTTTTCCGACAGCCCGTTACATGAACACTGAAGCTTTCTTT. Protein: CASSFPTARYMNTEAFF.

The genes are TRBV27 and TRBJ1-1; D not certain. Germline CDR1 reads MNHEY; CDR2 reads SMNVEV (reference sequence). The CDR3 length is 13 residues. Deletions cut 5 bases from V and 2 bases from J, with 9 bases between. The chain's CDR3 is CASSPHTNTEAFF. The CDR3 DNA is TGTGCCAGCAGTCCCCACACTAACACTGAAGCTTTCTTT.

This clonotype was observed a handful of times. This chain links TRBV7-9 with TRBJ2-1, with D perhaps TRBD2 (6 bases). The CDR3 runs to 14 residues. V was cut by 5 bases and J by 7 bases, with 15 bases left in between. Per germline, CDR1 SEHNR and CDR2 FQNEAQ (reference sequence). The CDR3 coding sequence is TGTGCCAGCAGCCTCGGAGGAGGGACGAATGAGCAGTTCTTC. Its translation is CASSLGGGTNEQFF.

At least ten counts were recorded for this clonotype. V gene TRBV3-1 combines with J gene TRBJ2-7; D uncertain. The germline V gene has CDR1 LGHDT and CDR2 YNNKEL (reference sequence). The CDR3 consists of 12 residues. V was clipped by 0 bases and J by 11 bases, with 11 bases between them. The chain's CDR3 is CASSQESGKEYF. The DNA of the CDR3 is TGTGCCAGCAGCCAAGAAAGTGGGAAAGAGTACTTC.

This clonotype was counted ten times or more. The V gene is TRBV18, the J gene TRBJ1-1; TRBD1 agrees at 7 bases. The CDR3 consists of 13 residues. Germline values: CDR1 KGHSH, CDR2 LQKENI. The junction had 4 bases not matched to a gene; V was cut back by 2 bases and J by 7 bases. The DNA of the CDR3 is TGTGCCAGCTCACCAGACAGGGACGGTGAAGCTTTCTTT. Its translation is CASSPDRDGEAFF.

CDR3 nucleotides: TGTGCCAGCAGTATCAGACAGGTGAACACTGAAGCTTTCTTT. Translating gives CASSIRQVNTEAFF. V is TRBV28 and J is TRBJ1-1, with a tentative D call TRBD1 (6 bases). The CDR3 extends over 14 amino acids. Germline V gives CDR1 MDHEN, CDR2 SYDVKM. With 5 bases removed from V and 0 bases from J, the gap between germline ends came to 10 bases. The full variable domain, rest sourced from reference TRBV28 and TRBJ1-1, is DVKVTQSSRYLVKRTGEKVFLECVQDMDHENMFWYRQDPGLGLRLIYFSYDVKMKEKGDIPEGYSVSREKKERFSLILESASTNQTSMYLCASSIRQVNTEAFFGQGTRLTVV.

In this sample, this clonotype turned up a few times. The CDR3 is CSAHPMLAGTYEQYF. The DNA of the CDR3 is TGCAGTGCTCACCCAATGTTGGCGGGGACCTACGAGCAGTACTTC. The J gene is TRBJ2-7, the V gene TRBV20-1; D is possibly TRBD2 (6 bases). Per germline, CDR1 DFQATT and CDR2 SNEGSKA (reference sequence). This CDR3 comprises 15 residues. Trimming stripped 5 bases from V and 2 bases from J, with 19 bases between.

There are many counts of this clonotype. The rearrangement joins TRBV11-3 to TRBJ2-3; D is undetermined. CDR1 SGHNT and CDR2 YENEEA come from the germline V gene. The CDR3 has 13 residues. Trimming cost V 5 bases and J 4 bases, with 10 bases left between them. CDR3: CASSLSPPDTQYF. The CDR3 region has the DNA TGTGCCAGCAGCCTAAGCCCCCCAGATACGCAGTATTTT.

This clonotype was seen a handful of times. The V and J genes are TRBV28 and TRBJ1-1, with D possibly being TRBD1 (5 bases). Looked up from germline, CDR1 is MDHEN and CDR2 is SYDVKM. The CDR3 covers 16 residues. V was trimmed by 5 bases and J by 5 bases, leaving 21 bases between them. CDR3 loop: CASSPAGAGRTTEAFF. The CDR3, as DNA: TGTGCCAGCAGTCCCGCCGGGGCAGGCCGAACAACTGAAGCTTTCTTT.

Many counts were recorded for this clonotype. The gene calls are TRBV28 and TRBJ2-7; TRBD2 aligns across 9 bases. The J segment lost 6 bases and the V segment lost 6 bases, leaving 27 bases of the junction unmatched. CDR1 and CDR2 from the germline V gene are MDHEN and SYDVKM. CDR3 length equals 20 residues. The DNA for the CDR3 is TGTGCCAGCAGCAATATAGGGCTAGCGGGAAAGGTTGCAACGGGCCTCGAGCAGTACTTC. It encodes CASSNIGLAGKVATGLEQYF.

Concerning this clonotype itself: A read error is possible here, since a much larger clone lies one base away. The chain has TRBV9 and TRBJ2-5; weak D call: TRBD2 (6 bases). In germline, CDR1 is SGDLS, CDR2 YYNGEE. The CDR3 consists of 14 residues. The V gene lost 2 bases and the J gene lost 7 bases, with 15 bases spanning the gap. The DNA for the CDR3 is TGTGCCAGCAGCGTGGGGGGAGATTTGGGGACCCAGTACTTC. Translation gives CASSVGGDLGTQYF.

The rearrangement links TRBV25-1 to TRBJ1-1, with D possibly TRBD1 on 6 matching bases. V lost 2 bases and J lost 4, with 23 bases in between. Germline values: CDR1 MGHDK, CDR2 SYGVNS. The CDR3 contains 18 residues. CDR3: CASSEAGWTATRSTEAFF. The DNA of the CDR3 is TGTGCCAGCAGTGAAGCCGGATGGACAGCGACTCGGAGCACTGAAGCTTTCTTT. The full variable domain, completed using reference TRBV25-1 and TRBJ1-1, is EADIYQTPRYLVIGTGKKITLECSQTMGHDKMYWYQQDPGMELHLIHYSYGVNSTEKGDLSSESTVSRIRTEHFPLTLESARPSHTSQYLCASSEAGWTATRSTEAFFGQGTRLTVV.

The chain recombines TRBV3-1 with TRBJ2-7, with 9 bases that match TRBD2. The CDR3 has 15 residues. The junction had 10 bases not matched to a gene; V was cut back by 4 bases and J by 6 bases. Germline-derived CDR1 and CDR2 are LGHDT and YNNKEL (reference sequence). This CDR3 reads CASSPFSAGGPEQYF. The CDR3 DNA follows: TGTGCCAGCAGCCCATTTTCGGCGGGAGGGCCCGAGCAGTACTTC.

This chain links TRBV6-1 with TRBJ1-3, with no clear D. Germline V gives CDR1 MNHNS, CDR2 SASEGT. V dropped 8 bases and J dropped 0 bases, with 14 bases sitting between them. The CDR3 runs to 15 residues. The CDR3 nucleotides read TGTGCCAGCCGTCCGCCAGGACTCTCTGGAAACACCATATATTTT. Its translation: CASRPPGLSGNTIYF.

For this clonotype: It is likely a read error: a sequence one base away is far more abundant. The J gene is TRBJ2-7, the V gene TRBV20-1; 15 bases fit TRBD2. The length of the CDR3 is 15 residues. The germline V gene has CDR1 DFQATT and CDR2 SNEGSKA (reference sequence). The V segment lost 1 base and the J segment 7 bases; nucleotides outside the gene matches: 5. The CDR3 DNA sequence: TGCAGTGCTAGAGGGACTAGCGGGAGGGGGGGTGAGCAGTACTTC. It codes for CSARGTSGRGGEQYF.

This clonotype has more than one count but fewer than ten. In DNA form, the CDR3 reads TGCGCCAGCAGCTTGGTGCTAGCGGGATTGAACACCGGGGAGCTGTTTTTT. Its translation is CASSLVLAGLNTGELFF. The genes are TRBV5-1 and TRBJ2-2, with 9 bases identical to TRBD2. Unmatched junction bases numbered 4, after V lost 0 bases and J lost 1 base. The CDR3 has 17 amino acids. From germline, CDR1 is SGHRS and CDR2 YFSETQ.

This clonotype was seen at least ten times. The V call is TRBV3-1, the J call TRBJ1-5, with no clear D. This CDR3 is 13 amino acids long. Germline CDR1 is LGHDT and CDR2 is YNNKEL (reference sequence). Deletions cut 0 bases from V and 9 bases from J, with 9 bases between. The chain's CDR3 is CASSQDSYPPQHF. Here the CDR3 DNA reads TGTGCCAGCAGCCAAGACTCCTACCCGCCCCAGCATTTT.

The chain carries TRBV6-2 or TRBV6-3 and TRBJ2-4; D perhaps matches TRBD2 (6 bases). CDR1 is MNHEY and CDR2 is SVGEGT in the germline V gene. This CDR3 contains 15 residues. Deletions cut 0 bases from V and 2 bases from J, with 8 bases between. The CDR3 here is CASSYSGGSKNIQYF. The CDR3 nucleotides read TGTGCCAGCAGTTACTCGGGGGGTTCCAAAAACATTCAGTACTTC.

This clonotype was found a few times. The J gene is TRBJ2-7, the V gene TRBV27; the match to TRBD2 covers 12 bases. CDR3 length: 18 residues. V dropped 2 bases and J dropped 3; count of bases not matched to a gene: 11. CDR1 and CDR2 from the germline V gene are MNHEY and SMNVEV (reference sequence). The chain's CDR3 is CASSLDLRPGLAGYEQYF. The CDR3 DNA reads as TGTGCCAGCAGTTTAGATCTGCGTCCGGGACTAGCGGGCTACGAGCAGTACTTC.

The V gene is TRBV7-6, the J gene TRBJ2-2; D call uncertain. The CDR3 contains 15 residues. V was shortened by 6 bases and J by 6 bases, with 17 bases between the two germline ends. Germline CDR1 and CDR2: SGHVS and FNYEAQ. CDR3 bases: TGTGCCAGCAGTTGGCCGGGCACTAAGGCCGGGGAGCTGTTTTTT. Encoded protein: CASSWPGTKAGELFF.

This clonotype occurred many times. The chain joins TRBV6-5 to TRBJ2-7; D remains ambiguous. The CDR3 runs 13 residues. Trimming took 0 bases from V and 2 from J, leaving 5 bases between them. Germline assignment: CDR1 MNHEY and CDR2 SVGAGI. As DNA, the CDR3 is TGTGCCAGCAGTTACTCGACGGCCTACGAGCAGTACTTC. Translation gives CASSYSTAYEQYF.

This clonotype appeared many times. The rearrangement links TRBV30 to TRBJ2-5; either TRBD1 or TRBD2 may fit D (5 bases each). CDR1 is GTSNPN, CDR2 SVGIG, per germline (reference sequence). CDR3 length: 12 residues. The V and J ends lost 5 bases and 7 bases respectively, with 14 bases between them. CDR3 nucleotides: TGTGCCTGGCGGGATGGGGCGTGGACCCAGTACTTC. Residues: CAWRDGAWTQYF.